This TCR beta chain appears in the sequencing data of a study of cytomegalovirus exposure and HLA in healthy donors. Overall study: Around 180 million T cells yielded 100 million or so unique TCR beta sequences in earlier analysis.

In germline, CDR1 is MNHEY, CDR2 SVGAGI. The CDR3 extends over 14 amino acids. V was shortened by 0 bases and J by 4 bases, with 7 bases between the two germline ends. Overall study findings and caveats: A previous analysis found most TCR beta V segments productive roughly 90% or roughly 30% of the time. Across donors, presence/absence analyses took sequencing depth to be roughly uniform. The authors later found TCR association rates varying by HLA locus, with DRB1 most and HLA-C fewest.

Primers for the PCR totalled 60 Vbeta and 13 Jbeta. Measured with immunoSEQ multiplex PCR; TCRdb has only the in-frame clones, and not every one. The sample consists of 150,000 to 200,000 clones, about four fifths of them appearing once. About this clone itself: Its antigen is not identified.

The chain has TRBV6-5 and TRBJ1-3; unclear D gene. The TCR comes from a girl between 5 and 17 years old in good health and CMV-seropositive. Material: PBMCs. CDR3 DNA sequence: TGTGCCAGCAGTTACTCGCGGCCAGGAAACACCATATATTTT. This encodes CASSYSRPGNTIYF.